A single count supports the clone carrying this T cell receptor beta chain. Its matching antigen is unknown. V lost 3 bases to trimming and J lost 7 bases, with 19 bases between them. Per germline, CDR1 MRHNA and CDR2 SNTAGT. The CDR3 runs 16 residues. One entry per CDR3 protein results from TCRdb running MiXCR on the multiplex PCR reads. The repertoire holds some 31,000 distinct CDR3 sequences, about 60% seen once, with 15% to 20% in the top ten. This record comes from a study of breast tumors, draining lymph nodes, adjacent tissues. Whole-study findings and limits: Data fit most tumor T cells coming from lymph node, expanding in tumor. Tumor repertoires ranked between lymph nodes and nontumor tissue in diversity, with V and J gene preferences. Luminal-like breast cancer showed significantly higher tumor–nontumor repertoire similarity than basal-like. Data only fit, rather than demonstrated, lymph node origin of most tumor T cells.

The sample comprised breast tumor tissue. The TCR sequence derives from a female donor with breast cancer. Some clones in this sample may be carry-over from other donors' samples. The genes are TRBV6-4 and TRBJ1-3, with D perhaps matching TRBD1 (5 bases). The CDR3 reads CASSEFVGALGNTIYF. In DNA, the CDR3 is TGTGCCAGCAGTGAGTTCGTCGGGGCGCTTGGGAACACCATATATTTT.